This passage covers 30 T cell receptor beta chains from one sample sequenced in a study of blood T cell repertoires in COVID-19. TCRdb's table, derived via immunoSEQ multiplex PCR, lists solely in-frame clones and lacks some. The sample yields 15,000 to 20,000 clones, just over 85% seen once. The sample consisted of peripheral blood. These TCRs come from a human donor with active COVID-19. The donor label of this sample is uncertain.

This chain joins TRBV27 and TRBJ2-5, with D perhaps matching TRBD2 (5 bases). V was trimmed by 6 bases and J by 1 base, leaving 12 bases between them. Germline values: CDR1 MNHEY, CDR2 SMNVEV (reference sequence). The CDR3 consists of 14 residues. CDR3 residues: CASSPLESQETQYF. The CDR3 DNA sequence: TGTGCCAGCAGCCCACTAGAGAGCCAAGAGACCCAGTACTTC.

The V call is TRBV19, the J call TRBJ1-1; TRBD1 might be the D (5 bases). The V gene's germline CDR1 is LNHDA and CDR2 SQIVND (reference sequence). There are 11 residues in the CDR3. V was shortened by 5 bases and J by 8 bases, with 9 bases between the two germline ends. CDR3 amino acids: CASSYQGEAFF. CDR3 nucleotide sequence: TGTGCCAGTAGTTACCAGGGCGAAGCTTTCTTT.

This clone is a singleton in its sample. V usage is TRBV19 and J usage is TRBJ1-3; D uncertain. Germline V gene sequence: CDR1 LNHDA, CDR2 SQIVND (reference sequence). The CDR3 is 15 amino acids. Deletions cut 9 bases from V and 7 bases from J, with 22 bases between. DNA of the CDR3: TGTGCCAGCCACCCCGCGAAAGTTTCAAGTAACACCATATATTTT. This encodes CASHPAKVSSNTIYF.

This clone turned up a few times. This chain connects TRBV5-8 to TRBJ2-7, with D perhaps matching TRBD2 (5 bases). Germline lookup yields CDR1 SGHTS and CDR2 YDEGEE. The CDR3 is 14 residues long. V gave up 0 bases and J gave up 2 bases, with 9 bases separating them. The CDR3 DNA sequence: TGTGCCAGCAGCTTGGCGCTAGCTACCTACGAGCAGTACTTC. Encoded protein: CASSLALATYEQYF.

The sample holds a few counts of this clone. The chain joins TRBV19 to TRBJ2-3; 12 bases fit TRBD1. CDR1 and CDR2 from the germline V gene are LNHDA and SQIVND (reference sequence). The CDR3 runs to 13 residues. The ends lost 10 bases at V and 4 bases at J; junction bases unmatched: 3. The CDR3 protein is CATGTGGADTQYF. The CDR3 bases are TGTGCCACGGGGACAGGGGGCGCAGATACGCAGTATTTT.

The rearrangement joins TRBV11-3 to TRBJ2-1; 9 bases line up with TRBD1. Germline CDR1 is SGHNT and CDR2 is YENEEA. This CDR3 is built from 13 residues. V shed 4 bases and J 9 bases; nucleotides not matched to a gene: 4. CDR3: CASSSDRGAEQFF. The CDR3 nucleotides read TGTGCCAGCAGCTCGGACAGGGGAGCTGAGCAGTTCTTC.

This chain links TRBV9 with TRBJ2-5; TRBD1 aligns across 7 bases. Trimming at V came to 2 bases and at J to 5 bases, leaving 6 bases not matched to a gene. CDR1 SGDLS and CDR2 YYNGEE come from the germline V gene. The CDR3 has 14 residues. CDR3 bases: TGTGCCAGCAGCGTGACGACAGGGCGGGAGACCCAGTACTTC. This codes for CASSVTTGRETQYF.

The rearrangement uses TRBV11-2 and TRBJ1-2; D gene ambiguous. The CDR3 is made up of 14 amino acids. Germline-derived CDR1 and CDR2 are SGHAT and FQNNGV. V was pared by 1 base and J by 5 bases, with 11 bases between. The DNA for the CDR3 is TGTGCCAGCAGCTTAGCCAGTCTAGGATATGGCTACACCTTC. Amino acids: CASSLASLGYGYTF.

This clone was observed a few times. The J gene is TRBJ1-5, the V gene TRBV3-1 (or the pseudogene TRBV3-2); D not resolved. There are 14 residues in the CDR3. CDR1 and CDR2 from the germline V gene are LGHDT and YNNKEL (reference sequence). With 8 bases removed from V and 6 bases from J, the gap between germline ends came to 17 bases. Here the CDR3 DNA reads TGTGCCAGCGTGCCGATGAGGTTGGCTCAGCCCCAGCATTTT. This gives the protein CASVPMRLAQPQHF.

A single count supports this clone. The chain recombines TRBV7-8 with TRBJ1-2, with a tentative D call TRBD1 (5 bases). This CDR3 has 13 residues. Germline V gene sequence: CDR1 SGHVS, CDR2 FQNEAQ. Trimming left V 2 bases short and J 12 bases short, with 16 bases between. CDR3 in amino acids: CASSLQPGGRHTF. The CDR3 DNA reads TGTGCCAGCAGCTTACAGCCCGGGGGTAGGCACACCTTC. The whole variable domain, filled in from reference TRBV7-8 and TRBJ1-2, reads GAGVSQSPRYKVAKRGQDVALRCDPISGHVSLFWYQQALGQGPEFLTYFQNEAQLDKSGLPSDRFFAERPEGSVSTLKIQRTQQEDSAVYLCASSLQPGGRHTFGSGTRLTVV.

This chain connects TRBV5-1 to TRBJ2-5; 9 bases fit TRBD2. The germline CDR1 and CDR2 sequences are SGHRS and YFSETQ. The CDR3 runs to 18 residues. Trimming cost V 4 bases and J 2 bases; bases outside gene matches: 15. Written as DNA, the CDR3 is TGCGCCAGCAGCCCGGGTGCAGCGGGGGGCCCGGGGCAAGAGACCCAGTACTTC. Protein: CASSPGAAGGPGQETQYF.

Of note for this clone: Other DNA sequences within the sample encode an identical CDR3. The rearrangement uses TRBV5-1 and TRBJ2-7; a possible D gene is TRBD2 (6 bases). With 4 bases removed from V and 1 base from J, the gap between germline ends came to 12 bases. The CDR3 length is 14 residues. Germline V gene lookup returns CDR1 SGHRS and CDR2 YFSETQ. This CDR3 is CASSLVGGSYEQYF. DNA for the CDR3: TGCGCCAGCAGCCTGGTCGGGGGATCCTACGAGCAGTACTTC.

CDR3 region: CASSFSGAGLTEAFF. CDR3 coding DNA: TGTGCCAGCAGCTTTTCAGGGGCTGGATTGACTGAAGCTTTCTTT. This rearrangement joins TRBV7-2 to TRBJ1-1; maybe TRBD1 (6 bases). This CDR3 is 15 amino acids long. Germline assignment: CDR1 SGHTA and CDR2 FQGNSA. Trimming pared 3 bases from V and 5 bases from J, leaving 16 bases between.

The DNA of the CDR3 is TGTGCCACCAGTACAGGGGGTTATGGCTACACCTTC. This gives the protein CATSTGGYGYTF. V gene TRBV24-1 combines with J gene TRBJ1-2, with 8 positions matching TRBD1. The V gene's germline CDR1 is KGHDR and CDR2 SFDVKD. The V gene end was trimmed by 6 bases and the J gene end by 5 bases; junction bases not matched to a gene: 1. This CDR3 contains 12 residues.

V is TRBV6-6 and J is TRBJ2-3; 8 bases are a match to TRBD2. The CDR3 is made up of 13 amino acids. J was trimmed by 7 bases and V by 5 bases; bases with no gene match: 5. Germline lookup yields CDR1 MNHNY and CDR2 SVGAGI (reference sequence). DNA for the CDR3: TGTGCCAGCAGTAACGGACTAGCCAATACGCAGTATTTT. This gives the protein CASSNGLANTQYF.

A single count supports this clone. The chain couples TRBV12-3 or TRBV12-4 to TRBJ1-6; D not certain. This CDR3 is 13 amino acids long. Between the trimmed V and J ends, which lost 6 bases and 9 bases, there was a span of 12 bases. This CDR3 reads CASSPTRSSPLHF. The CDR3 DNA is TGTGCCAGCAGCCCCACCCGGTCTTCACCCCTCCACTTT.

The chain couples TRBV18 to TRBJ2-3; 9 bases align to TRBD1. The CDR3 contains 18 residues. V lost 2 bases and J lost 2; bases outside the gene matches: 11. Germline loops: CDR1 KGHSH, CDR2 LQKENI. CDR3 DNA sequence: TGTGCCAGCTCACCAAAAGTCAGGACAGGGGTTCCCACAGATACGCAGTATTTT. This sequence encodes CASSPKVRTGVPTDTQYF.

V is TRBV6-6 and J is TRBJ2-5; 8 nucleotides align to TRBD2. Germline V gene lookup returns CDR1 MNHNY and CDR2 SVGAGI (reference sequence). After removal of 0 bases from V and 9 bases from J, the junction contained 12 bases not matched to a gene. The CDR3 is 16 residues long. In DNA, the CDR3 is TGTGCCAGCAGTTACTCTACCTCAGCGGGGGATGGGGCCCAGTACTTC. This gives the protein CASSYSTSAGDGAQYF.

CDR3 DNA: TGCAGTGCTAGTCCGGGGACATCTAGCTCCTATAATTCACCCCTCCACTTT. Its translation: CSASPGTSSSYNSPLHF. This chain joins TRBV20-1 and TRBJ1-6; TRBD1 might be the D (6 bases). Deletions cut 3 bases from V and 0 bases from J, with 15 bases between. The CDR3 consists of 17 residues. Germline CDR1 is DFQATT and CDR2 is SNEGSKA (reference sequence).

The genes are TRBV5-8 and TRBJ1-2, with 10 bases fitting TRBD1. Germline trimming cut 2 bases from V and 8 bases from J; bases unmatched to any gene: 6. Germline V CDR1 and CDR2: SGHTS, YDEGEE. This CDR3 is 14 amino acids long. The CDR3, as DNA: TGTGCCAGCAGCTTAGACAGGGGGCGATGGGGCTACACCTTC. Amino acid sequence: CASSLDRGRWGYTF.

The chain combines TRBV7-2 with TRBJ1-4, with TRBD1 matching over 9 bases. Germline V lookup: CDR1 SGHTA, CDR2 FQGNSA. J gave up 6 bases and V 4 bases, and 3 bases lay outside the gene matches. The CDR3 runs 14 residues. Here the CDR3 reads CASSSGQGYEKLFF. The DNA for the CDR3 is TGTGCCAGCAGCTCGGGACAGGGATATGAAAAACTGTTTTTT.

The CDR3 bases are TGTGCCACCAGCAGAGATGTTGGCGGGGGGGCGACTAACTACGAGCAGTACTTC. Its translation: CATSRDVGGGATNYEQYF. V is TRBV15 and J is TRBJ2-7; 9 bases are a match to TRBD2. J was trimmed by 3 bases and V by 0 bases; bases with no gene match: 12. Germline CDR1 LNHNV, CDR2 YYDKDF (reference sequence). The CDR3 consists of 18 residues.

The chain joins TRBV6-6 to TRBJ1-2; D gene uncertain. Germline values: CDR1 MNHNY, CDR2 SVGAGI (reference sequence). CDR3 length: 16 residues. The ends were cut back, 0 bases at V and 0 bases at J, with 11 bases in the middle. CDR3 residues: CASSYSEEFSNYGYTF. In nucleotides, the CDR3 is TGTGCCAGCAGTTACTCAGAGGAGTTCTCTAACTATGGCTACACCTTC.

In this sample, this clone turned up once. The chain recombines TRBV12-3 or TRBV12-4 with TRBJ2-1, with TRBD2 matching 9 bases. With 10 bases clipped from V and 9 bases from J, the junction kept 10 bases outside the gene matches. The CDR3 is 13 amino acids. CDR3 residues: CATTRGGGTEQFF. The CDR3 DNA reads as TGTGCCACCACGCGGGGGGGAGGGACTGAGCAGTTCTTC.

This rearrangement joins TRBV6-6 to TRBJ1-1; TRBD1 might be the D (6 bases). The CDR3 runs 14 residues. Trimming pared 6 bases from V and 0 bases from J, leaving 11 bases between. Germline assignment: CDR1 MNHNY and CDR2 SVGAGI (reference sequence). CDR3 loop: CASRHTGLNTEAFF. In DNA form, the CDR3 reads TGTGCCAGCAGGCACACAGGGTTGAACACTGAAGCTTTCTTT.

The J gene is TRBJ2-2, the V gene TRBV19; 8 bases match TRBD1. The V gene's germline CDR1 is LNHDA and CDR2 SQIVND (reference sequence). CDR3 length: 16 residues. The J segment lost 2 bases and the V segment lost 2 bases, leaving 4 bases of the junction unmatched. The CDR3 spells CASSIWGTGNTGELFF. In nucleotides, the CDR3 is TGTGCCAGTAGTATATGGGGGACAGGAAACACCGGGGAGCTGTTTTTT.

This clone has just a few counts. The V call is TRBV6-5, the J call TRBJ2-7, with TRBD2 identical over 8 bases. This CDR3 has 14 amino acids. The J segment lost 0 bases and the V segment lost 6 bases, leaving 4 bases of the junction unmatched. Germline V CDR1 and CDR2: MNHEY, SVGAGI. The CDR3 spells CASRGTSFSYEQYF. Written as DNA, the CDR3 is TGTGCCAGCAGAGGGACTAGTTTCTCCTACGAGCAGTACTTC.

The chain employs TRBV18 and TRBJ1-2; 11 positions match TRBD1. Trimming removed 11 bases from V and 6 bases from J; junction bases left unmatched: 2. Germline V gene data show CDR1 as KGHSH and CDR2 as LQKENI. The CDR3 is made up of 11 amino acids. CDR3 DNA: TGTGCCGGACAGGGGGCGGATGGCTACACCTTC. It yields the protein CAGQGADGYTF.

The chain couples TRBV29-1 to TRBJ1-3, with D maybe TRBD1 (5 bases). CDR1 is SQVTM and CDR2 is ANQGSEA in the germline V gene. This CDR3 contains 16 residues. V lost 0 bases, J lost 3 bases, and 15 bases lay in between. The CDR3 loop is CSVEDVRGSHGNTIYF. Here the CDR3 DNA reads TGCAGCGTTGAAGACGTTAGGGGATCTCATGGAAACACCATATATTTT.

This sequence joins TRBV27 and TRBJ1-2, with a possible D match to TRBD1 (6 bases). Trimming stripped 3 bases from V and 3 bases from J, with 14 bases between. CDR1 MNHEY and CDR2 SMNVEV come from the germline V gene (reference sequence). This CDR3 is built from 15 residues. The CDR3 DNA reads as TGTGCCAGCAGTTTGGTGGGGGCAGGTGACTATGGCTACACCTTC. As protein: CASSLVGAGDYGYTF.